Presented here are 10 T cell receptor beta chains from one specimen sequenced in a study of CD8 T cells in Susac syndrome. Roughly 0.45 to 1 ug RNA was reverse transcribed with random hexamers. TCRdb redid the calling of the immunoSEQ multiplex PCR reads with MiXCR, one entry per CDR3 protein. This sample yields approximately 120,000 distinct CDR3 sequences, of which 91% are seen a single time; around 0.22% belongs to the top ten. The material sequenced was CD8+ T cells from PBMCs. The receptors here all came from a human donor with multiple sclerosis.

This clonotype was observed once. V is TRBV6-6 and J is TRBJ2-3; D might be TRBD1 (5 bases). Germline V gives CDR1 MNHNY, CDR2 SVGAGI (reference sequence). V dropped 5 bases and J dropped 3 bases, with 12 bases sitting between them. The CDR3 contains 14 residues. The CDR3 region has the DNA TGTGCCAGCAGTACAGGCAGACAGACAGATACGCAGTATTTT. Translation gives CASSTGRQTDTQYF.

The V gene is TRBV13, the J gene TRBJ2-5; tentatively, D is TRBD1 or TRBD2 (6 bases each). The V end was cut by 2 bases, the J end by 5 bases, with 12 bases between. The CDR3 sequence is 14 residues long. The germline CDR1 and CDR2 sequences are PRHDT and FYEKMQ (reference sequence). CDR3 nucleotides: TGTGCCAGCAGCTTAACCACAGGGAGGGAGACCCAGTACTTC. This codes for CASSLTTGRETQYF.

This clonotype was seen just once. The chain combines TRBV18 with TRBJ2-3; D possibly corresponds to TRBD2 (6 bases). The ends were cut back, 6 bases at V and 0 bases at J, with 16 bases in the middle. Per the germline V gene, CDR1 is KGHSH and CDR2 is LQKENI. This CDR3 has 16 residues. This CDR3 is CASSPRGGGSTDTQYF. The DNA for the CDR3 is TGTGCCAGCTCGCCTCGGGGCGGAGGGAGCACAGATACGCAGTATTTT.

V and J are TRBV3-1 and TRBJ2-1; TRBD2 aligns across 8 bases. CDR3 size: 16 residues. Germline CDR1 is LGHDT and CDR2 is YNNKEL (reference sequence). The V gene end was trimmed by 4 bases and the J gene end by 2 bases; junction bases not matched to a gene: 7. The CDR3 DNA is TGTGCCAGCAGCCCAATTCTAGCGGGCGCCTACAATGAGCAGTTCTTC. Residues: CASSPILAGAYNEQFF.

This clonotype came up a few times. The V call is TRBV4-1, the J call TRBJ1-2, with 12 bases fitting TRBD1. This CDR3 has 13 amino acids. V was pared by 4 bases and J by 8 bases, with 2 bases of the junction left unmatched. Germline V gene sequence: CDR1 MGHRA, CDR2 YSYEKL. The CDR3 spells CASSLGQGAGYTF. CDR3 DNA sequence: TGCGCCAGCAGCCTGGGACAGGGGGCAGGCTACACCTTC.

The chain combines TRBV27 with TRBJ1-1, with D perhaps matching TRBD1 (6 bases). Trimming pared 4 bases from V and 6 bases from J, leaving 15 bases between. Germline V gene lookup returns CDR1 MNHEY and CDR2 SMNVEV (reference sequence). This CDR3 region has 14 residues. CDR3 amino acids: CASSWDIGGAEAFF. In nucleotides, the CDR3 is TGTGCCAGCAGTTGGGACATCGGGGGGGCTGAAGCTTTCTTT.

The chain employs TRBV27 and TRBJ1-1, with D hard to call. Trimming took 0 bases from V and 6 from J, leaving 8 bases between them. CDR1 MNHEY and CDR2 SMNVEV come from the germline V gene (reference sequence). The CDR3 extends over 13 amino acids. In DNA, the CDR3 is TGTGCCAGCAGTTTATCCGGTGGTGCTGAAGCTTTCTTT. It yields the protein CASSLSGGAEAFF.

This rearrangement joins TRBV9 to TRBJ2-5; D may match TRBD1 or TRBD2 (5 bases each). The germline gives CDR1 SGDLS, CDR2 YYNGEE. Trimming took off 0 bases at V and 1 base at J, with 7 bases between the two ends. The CDR3 covers 14 residues. The DNA for the CDR3 is TGTGCCAGCAGCGTAGATGGGGGCCAAGAGACCCAGTACTTC. Translated, it gives CASSVDGGQETQYF.

This sequence joins TRBV14 and TRBJ2-3, with TRBD2 as a possible D gene (6 bases). V lost 4 bases and J 1 base, leaving 12 bases between the germline ends. The germline gives CDR1 SGHDN, CDR2 FVKESK. This CDR3 spans 15 amino acids. The CDR3 protein is CASSLSSVRTDTQYF. CDR3 sequence (DNA): TGTGCCAGCAGCCTTTCTAGCGTACGCACAGATACGCAGTATTTT. Filled out from reference TRBV14 and TRBJ2-3, the complete variable domain reads EAGVTQFPSHSVIEKGQTVTLRCDPISGHDNLYWYRRVMGKEIKFLLHFVKESKQDESGMPNNRFLAERTGGTYSTLKVQPAELEDSGVYFCASSLSSVRTDTQYFGPGTRLTVL.

V is TRBV28 and J is TRBJ1-1; D is undetermined. Germline values: CDR1 MDHEN, CDR2 SYDVKM. CDR3 length equals 15 residues. The V end lost 4 bases, the J end lost 7 bases, and 19 bases lay between the germline ends. The CDR3: CASSSPVPGPLEAFF. CDR3 DNA sequence: TGTGCCAGCAGTTCTCCCGTTCCGGGCCCTCTTGAAGCTTTCTTT.